The source of this TCR beta chain is a study of T cells in Graves' hyperthyroidism and ophthalmopathy. Across the whole study: Blood was drawn when the patient was first diagnosed and still untreated. Study-level findings and limits: Most thyroid clonotypes expanded above 0.001 were also detected in blood.

Looked up from germline, CDR1 is SGHVS and CDR2 is FQNEAQ. Trimming stripped 4 bases from V and 4 bases from J, with 11 bases between. The CDR3 is 13 residues long. An absence of ophthalmopathy progression within 18 months meant stable Graves' hyperthyroidism. The investigators amplified TCR beta CDR3 regions from RNA transcripts. HTBI primers drove first-round RT-PCR of the TCR CDR3. TCRdb analysed the multiplex PCR reads with MiXCR anew, one entry per CDR3 protein. The data hold 300,000 to 400,000 distinct CDR3 sequences, with over 15% observed a single time. This clonotype has ten or more counts. The antigen is not known.

Input material: blood. The TCR originated in a woman in her forties or fifties with Graves' hyperthyroidism. The chain joins TRBV7-8 to TRBJ2-7, with D possibly TRBD1 on 6 matching bases. The CDR3 DNA follows: TGTGCCAGCAGCTCCCGGACAGCGTACGAGCAGTACTTC. Its translation is CASSSRTAYEQYF.